The next 6 T cell receptor beta chains were all read from a single sample in a study of T cell repertoires in cytomegalovirus infection. TCRdb passed the reads through MiXCR, listing each CDR3 protein once. The table lists 250,000 or so distinct CDR3 sequences, 9% to 15% of them singletons, with roughly 1.7% in the top ten. The sequenced sample consisted of PBMCs. These receptors all stem from a human donor in good health (CMV status not recorded). Some clones in this sample may be carry-over from other donors' samples.

This clonotype was seen many times. The rearrangement joins TRBV25-1 to TRBJ1-4, with TRBD1 identical over 7 bases. The length of the CDR3 is 17 residues. Unmatched junction bases numbered 6, after V lost 1 base and J lost 1 base. Germline V gene lookup returns CDR1 MGHDK and CDR2 SYGVNS. This CDR3 reads CASSELGRQGTNEKLFF. The CDR3 DNA reads TGTGCCAGCAGTGAATTGGGGAGACAGGGAACTAATGAAAAACTGTTTTTT.

V is TRBV6-6 and J is TRBJ1-1; no firm D call. CDR3 length: 11 residues. Trimming stripped 7 bases from V and 7 bases from J, with 10 bases between. Germline loops: CDR1 MNHNY, CDR2 SVGAGI (reference sequence). The CDR3 DNA sequence: TGTGCCAGCACGGAAACGTTTGAAGCTTTCTTT. Its translation: CASTETFEAFF.

This clonotype showed up many times. The J gene is TRBJ1-6, the V gene TRBV4-3; a weak D match, TRBD1 (6 bases). CDR1 is LGHNA and CDR2 is YSLEER in the germline V gene. Trimming took off 4 bases at V and 7 bases at J, with 14 bases between the two ends. The CDR3 is 15 amino acids. The CDR3 DNA is TGCGCCAGCAGCCCGGGGGGGCGGACCAATTCACCCCTCCACTTT. Amino acid sequence: CASSPGGRTNSPLHF.

The J gene is TRBJ1-4, the V gene TRBV29-1; the D is unclear. Between the trimmed V and J ends, which lost 5 bases and 6 bases, there was a span of 10 bases. The germline V gene encodes CDR1 SQVTM and CDR2 ANQGSEA. The CDR3 extends over 12 amino acids. In DNA form, the CDR3 reads TGCAGCGTTTTCGGGAGGGATGAAAAACTGTTTTTT. It codes for CSVFGRDEKLFF.

The rearrangement links TRBV29-1 to TRBJ1-1; no clear D gene. The CDR3 consists of 13 residues. V lost 5 bases to trimming and J lost 1 base, with 11 bases between them. Per the germline V gene, CDR1 is SQVTM and CDR2 is ANQGSEA. In DNA form, the CDR3 reads TGCAGCGTTCCAGGACGGAGGAACACTGAAGCTTTCTTT. This translates into CSVPGRRNTEAFF.

This clonotype was seen a few times. The V gene is TRBV11-3, the J gene TRBJ2-1, with D perhaps matching TRBD2 (5 bases). Germline V gives CDR1 SGHNT, CDR2 YENEEA. Deletions cut 5 bases from V and 10 bases from J, with 15 bases between. There are 13 residues in the CDR3. The CDR3: CASSPNTSGEQFF. The CDR3 nucleotides are TGTGCCAGCAGCCCAAATACTAGTGGCGAGCAGTTCTTC. The full variable domain, its missing parts supplied by reference TRBV11-3 and TRBJ2-1, is EAGVVQSPRYKIIEKKQPVAFWCNPISGHNTLYWYLQNLGQGPELLIRYENEEAVDDSQLPKDRFSAERLKGVDSTLKIQPAELGDSAVYLCASSPNTSGEQFFGPGTRLTVL.